Sequencing of this TCR beta chain was carried out in a study of patients and donors after allogeneic stem cell transplantation. This clonotype was seen a handful of times. Per germline, CDR1 SEHNR and CDR2 FQNEAQ (reference sequence). This CDR3 comprises 14 residues. V was shortened by 6 bases and J by 4 bases, with 15 bases between the two germline ends. TCRdb reanalysed the RT-PCR reads using MiXCR and keeps one entry per CDR3 protein. The table includes about 960,000 distinct CDR3 sequences, about a sixth detected once. This clonotype was obtained from a human donor who was either an allogeneic HSCT recipient or a stem cell or donor lymphocyte infusion donor (not recorded which). It is not recorded whose cells these are; they may come from a transplant donor. The V call is TRBV7-9, the J call TRBJ2-5; the D is unclear. The sequencing sample was made of blood, either unsorted or a sorted T cell fraction (not recorded which). The CDR3 DNA reads as TGTGCCAGCAGAATAGGTCCCGAGTCAGAGACCCAGTACTTC. This encodes CASRIGPESETQYF.